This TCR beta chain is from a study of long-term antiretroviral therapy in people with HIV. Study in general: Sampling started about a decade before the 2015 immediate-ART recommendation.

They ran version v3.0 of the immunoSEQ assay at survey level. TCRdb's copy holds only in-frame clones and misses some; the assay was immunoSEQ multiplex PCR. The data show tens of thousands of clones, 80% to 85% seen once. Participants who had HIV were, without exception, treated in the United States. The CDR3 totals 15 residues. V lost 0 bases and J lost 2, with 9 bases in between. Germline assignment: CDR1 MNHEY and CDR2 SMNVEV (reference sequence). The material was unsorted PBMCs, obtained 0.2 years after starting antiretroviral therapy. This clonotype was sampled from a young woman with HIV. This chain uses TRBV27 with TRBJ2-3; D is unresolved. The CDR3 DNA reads TGTGCCAGCAGTTTATCGTTACAGACCACAGATACGCAGTATTTT. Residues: CASSLSLQTTDTQYF.